Sequencing of this TCR beta chain was carried out in a study of T-cell memory formation after mild COVID-19. 5'RACE primed at constant segments yielded TCR alpha and TCR beta cDNA libraries bearing sample barcodes and UMIs. Via MiXCR, TCRdb re-called the 5' RACE reads, giving one row per CDR3 protein. The sample includes roughly 86,000 distinct CDR3 sequences, about 15% of them seen just once. The sequence was obtained from a man younger than 35 who had mild COVID-19 (a few samples of this study predate the infection). Cell type and time point are not known. Sequencing was performed on PBMCs or a T cell subset sorted from them (not recorded which).

The CDR3: CASTPGRFYEQYF. As DNA, the CDR3 is TGTGCCAGCACGCCCGGGCGATTCTACGAGCAGTACTTC. The chain combines TRBV12-3 or TRBV12-4 with TRBJ2-7; D gene uncertain. The CDR3 covers 13 residues. V was pared by 7 bases and J by 3 bases, with 13 bases between.